This T cell receptor (beta chain) derives from a study of cytomegalovirus exposure and HLA in healthy donors. Study-wide results and limits: In vitro confirmation showed three CMV-associated chains to be CMV antigen specific. Around 160 TCR beta chains were listed as cytomegalovirus-associated.

PCR amplification relied on 60 Vbeta primers (plus 13 Jbeta primers). Authors' analysis steps: Unique TCR beta chains numbered around 80 million in a later analysis, with around 10 million shared. TCRdb keeps only in-frame clones here, not all; method: immunoSEQ multiplex PCR. V and J calls and clone size are copied from that table; D and trimming were computed from the DNA. The profile shows about 160,000 clones, over 60% of them singletons. This CDR3 contains 15 residues. The V end was cut by 0 bases, the J end by 4 bases, with 11 bases between. From germline, CDR1 is SGHRS and CDR2 YFSETQ. Only one count was recorded for this clone. What it recognizes is unknown.

The clonotype originates from a woman in her forties or fifties in good health and CMV-seropositive. The chain recombines TRBV5-1 with TRBJ1-5, with D possibly matching TRBD1 (5 bases). Sequencing used PBMCs. The CDR3 DNA reads as TGCGCCAGCAGCTTGGGGGGGGGAGTGAATCAGCCCCAGCATTTT. Translation: CASSLGGGVNQPQHF.